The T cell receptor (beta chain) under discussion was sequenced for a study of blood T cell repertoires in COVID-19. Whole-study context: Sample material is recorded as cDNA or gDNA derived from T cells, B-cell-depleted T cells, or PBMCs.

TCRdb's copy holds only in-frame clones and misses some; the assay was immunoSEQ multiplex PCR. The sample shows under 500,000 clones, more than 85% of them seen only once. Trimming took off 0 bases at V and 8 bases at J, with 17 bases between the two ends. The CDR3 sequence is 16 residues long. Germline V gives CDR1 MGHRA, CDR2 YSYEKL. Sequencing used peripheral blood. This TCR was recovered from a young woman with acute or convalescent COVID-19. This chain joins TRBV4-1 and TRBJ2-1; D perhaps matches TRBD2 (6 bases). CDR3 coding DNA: TGCGCCAGCAGCCAAGATATCCTGGGGGGTGGCGATGAGCAGTTCTTC. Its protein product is CASSQDILGGGDEQFF.